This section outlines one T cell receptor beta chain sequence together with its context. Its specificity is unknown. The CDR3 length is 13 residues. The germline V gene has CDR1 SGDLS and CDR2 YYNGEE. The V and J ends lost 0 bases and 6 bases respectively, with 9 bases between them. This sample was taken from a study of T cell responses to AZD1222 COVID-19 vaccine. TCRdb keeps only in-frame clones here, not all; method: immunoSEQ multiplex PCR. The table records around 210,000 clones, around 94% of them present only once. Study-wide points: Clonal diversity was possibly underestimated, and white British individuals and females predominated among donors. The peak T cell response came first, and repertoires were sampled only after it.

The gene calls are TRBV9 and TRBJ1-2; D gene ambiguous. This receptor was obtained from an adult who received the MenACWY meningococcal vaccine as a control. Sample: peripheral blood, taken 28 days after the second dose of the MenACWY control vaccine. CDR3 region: CASSVDGDDGYTF. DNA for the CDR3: TGTGCCAGCAGCGTAGACGGGGATGATGGCTACACCTTC.